Listed below are T cell receptor beta chains from one sample, sequenced in a study of T cells in Graves' hyperthyroidism and ophthalmopathy. A single record per CDR3 protein comes from TCRdb applying MiXCR to the multiplex PCR reads. The table shows about 400,000 distinct CDR3 sequences, with roughly 14% occurring only once. Sequencing input: blood. All receptors come from a woman aged 18-29 years with Graves' hyperthyroidism. The CDR3 runs from the conserved cysteine through the conserved F or W. The order of the fields is D gene, V gene, clone size, J gene, CDR3 DNA, CDR3 protein. The D gene is left open where the match is weak. Part of the rows lack a size; the others show once, few, many or a class for expanded clones.

d_gene: .; v_gene: TRBV9; abundance: few; j_gene: TRBJ2-2; CDR3nt: TGTGCCAGCAGCGTAAGGAAGGACGCGAACACCGGGGAGCTGTTTTTT; CDR3aa: CASSVRKDANTGELFF
d_gene: TRBD1; v_gene: TRBV6-1; abundance: many; j_gene: TRBJ1-5; CDR3nt: TGTGCCAGCAGTCACGAAGTGGGACAGGGAGGTCAGCCCCAGCATTTT; CDR3aa: CASSHEVGQGGQPQHF
d_gene: .; v_gene: TRBV20-1; abundance: many; j_gene: TRBJ2-3; CDR3nt: TGCAGTGCTCAGGGGCTAGTTGGCACAGATACGCAGTATTTT; CDR3aa: CSAQGLVGTDTQYF
d_gene: .; v_gene: TRBV7-6; abundance: many; j_gene: TRBJ1-2; CDR3nt: TGTGCCAGCAGCCCGTGGACCCGGGAGGGCTACACCTTC; CDR3aa: CASSPWTREGYTF
d_gene: TRBD1; v_gene: TRBV5-4; abundance: .; j_gene: TRBJ2-7; CDR3nt: TGTGCCAGCAGCTCCGGTCTTGACAGGGGGACCTACGAGCAGTACTTC; CDR3aa: CASSSGLDRGTYEQYF
d_gene: TRBD2; v_gene: TRBV11-2; abundance: many; j_gene: TRBJ2-7; CDR3nt: TGTGCCAGCAGCTTAATGGCGGGAGCTCGTTACGAGCAGTACTTC; CDR3aa: CASSLMAGARYEQYF
d_gene: TRBD2; v_gene: TRBV2; abundance: .; j_gene: TRBJ2-1; CDR3nt: TGTGCCAGCAGTGATACTAGCGGGGGGGCCGGCAATGAGCAGTTCTTC; CDR3aa: CASSDTSGGAGNEQFF
d_gene: .; v_gene: TRBV12-5; abundance: many; j_gene: TRBJ1-1; CDR3nt: TGTGCTAGTGGTTTGGTTCCGACCCTGAACACTGAAGCTTTCTTT; CDR3aa: CASGLVPTLNTEAFF
d_gene: TRBD1; v_gene: TRBV12-3/TRBV12-4; abundance: few; j_gene: TRBJ2-7; CDR3nt: TGTGCCAAAAAGGGGGCGGGCAACGAGCAGTACTTC; CDR3aa: CAKKGAGNEQYF
d_gene: .; v_gene: TRBV12-5; abundance: many; j_gene: TRBJ2-7; CDR3nt: TGTGCTAGTGCCCCCACACAGGAGTACAGGGACGAGCAGTACTTC; CDR3aa: CASAPTQEYRDEQYF
d_gene: TRBD1; v_gene: TRBV10-2; abundance: .; j_gene: TRBJ1-6; CDR3nt: TGCGCCAGCAATTTAAGGGGGCGAAATTCACCCCTCCACTTT; CDR3aa: CASNLRGRNSPLHF
d_gene: TRBD2; v_gene: TRBV18; abundance: many; j_gene: TRBJ2-5; CDR3nt: TGTGCCAGCTCACCCGGGACTACCCAAGAGACCCAGTACTTC; CDR3aa: CASSPGTTQETQYF
d_gene: .; v_gene: TRBV6-1; abundance: few; j_gene: TRBJ1-5; CDR3nt: TGTGCCAGCAGGCGGGCGGACAGTTTTTATCAGCCCCAGCATTTT; CDR3aa: CASRRADSFYQPQHF
d_gene: .; v_gene: TRBV11-2; abundance: many; j_gene: TRBJ2-6; CDR3nt: TGTGCCAGCACCCCGTGGGGGCGAAGGTCTGGGGCCAACGTCCTGACTTTC; CDR3aa: CASTPWGRRSGANVLTF
d_gene: .; v_gene: TRBV20-1; abundance: many; j_gene: TRBJ1-3; CDR3nt: TGCAGTGCTAGAGTCGGAGACACCATATATTTT; CDR3aa: CSARVGDTIYF
d_gene: .; v_gene: TRBV7-2; abundance: many; j_gene: TRBJ1-5; CDR3nt: TGTGCCAGCTCCGCGAGCAGCAATCAGCCCCAGCATTTT; CDR3aa: CASSASSNQPQHF
d_gene: .; v_gene: TRBV6-1; abundance: few; j_gene: TRBJ1-2; CDR3nt: TGTGCCAGCAGTGAGGGGTGGGCCACCTTAGGCTACACCTTC; CDR3aa: CASSEGWATLGYTF
d_gene: TRBD1; v_gene: TRBV30; abundance: many; j_gene: TRBJ1-1; CDR3nt: TGTGCCTGGAGCGCCGGGACAGGGAAAGCTTTCTTT; CDR3aa: CAWSAGTGKAFF
d_gene: .; v_gene: TRBV5-1; abundance: many; j_gene: TRBJ2-2; CDR3nt: TGCGCCAGCAGGTCGAGCGAGAACACCGGGGAGCTGTTTTTT; CDR3aa: CASRSSENTGELFF
d_gene: TRBD2; v_gene: TRBV6-1; abundance: many; j_gene: TRBJ2-1; CDR3nt: TGTGCCAGCAGTGGGGCGGGAGGAGGGAACAATGAGCAGTTCTTC; CDR3aa: CASSGAGGGNNEQFF
d_gene: .; v_gene: TRBV20-1; abundance: many; j_gene: TRBJ1-5; CDR3nt: TGCAGTGCCATCATCGAAAGCAATCAGCCCCAGCATTTT; CDR3aa: CSAIIESNQPQHF
d_gene: TRBD1; v_gene: TRBV7-9; abundance: few; j_gene: TRBJ1-2; CDR3nt: TGTGCCAGCAGCTTCGGGACAGAAAACTATGGCTACACCTTC; CDR3aa: CASSFGTENYGYTF
d_gene: TRBD2; v_gene: TRBV11-1; abundance: many; j_gene: TRBJ2-5; CDR3nt: TGTGCCAGCAGCCTCCGACTAGCGGGGGGGAGAGAGACCCAGTACTTC; CDR3aa: CASSLRLAGGRETQYF
d_gene: .; v_gene: TRBV7-3; abundance: many; j_gene: TRBJ2-5; CDR3nt: TGTGCCAGCAGCTTAATGGGGACACCACAAGAGACCCAGTACTTC; CDR3aa: CASSLMGTPQETQYF
d_gene: .; v_gene: TRBV2; abundance: many; j_gene: TRBJ1-2; CDR3nt: TGTGCCAGCAGTGAAAGTGGGACCGACCATTATACCTATGGCTACACCTTC; CDR3aa: CASSESGTDHYTYGYTF
d_gene: .; v_gene: TRBV6-1; abundance: many; j_gene: TRBJ2-1; CDR3nt: TGTGCCAGCAGTCATGGACACAATGAGCAGTTCTTC; CDR3aa: CASSHGHNEQFF
d_gene: .; v_gene: TRBV7-9; abundance: many; j_gene: TRBJ1-2; CDR3nt: TGTGCCAGCAGCTTTTGGACAAGTTATGGCTACACCTTC; CDR3aa: CASSFWTSYGYTF
d_gene: .; v_gene: TRBV7-3; abundance: few; j_gene: TRBJ2-7; CDR3nt: TGTGCCAGCAGCTTCTCCGGGGTGGAAGAGCAGTACTTC; CDR3aa: CASSFSGVEEQYF
d_gene: .; v_gene: TRBV2; abundance: many; j_gene: TRBJ1-2; CDR3nt: TGTGCCAGCAGAGGGGACAATAACTATGGCTACACCTTC; CDR3aa: CASRGDNNYGYTF
d_gene: .; v_gene: TRBV20-1; abundance: many; j_gene: TRBJ1-6; CDR3nt: TGCAGTGCTAGAACCGGGGGCGGATCACCCCTCCACTTT; CDR3aa: CSARTGGGSPLHF
d_gene: TRBD2; v_gene: TRBV30; abundance: many; j_gene: TRBJ2-7; CDR3nt: TGTGCCTGGAGGGGACTAGCGGTTTACGAGCAGTACTTC; CDR3aa: CAWRGLAVYEQYF
d_gene: .; v_gene: TRBV5-1; abundance: many; j_gene: TRBJ2-3; CDR3nt: TGCGCCAGCAGCCGGCCCCAGCTAGGCACAGATACGCAGTATTTT; CDR3aa: CASSRPQLGTDTQYF
d_gene: .; v_gene: TRBV3-1; abundance: many; j_gene: TRBJ1-2; CDR3nt: TGTGCCAGCAGCCAAGCGCAGGGTTATGGCTACACCTTC; CDR3aa: CASSQAQGYGYTF
d_gene: .; v_gene: TRBV25-1; abundance: many; j_gene: TRBJ2-7; CDR3nt: TGTGCCAGCAGTGATTTTCGGAGCGGCCCCTACGAGCAGTACTTC; CDR3aa: CASSDFRSGPYEQYF
d_gene: .; v_gene: TRBV6-1; abundance: many; j_gene: TRBJ1-4; CDR3nt: TGTGCCAGCAGAGCCGCGGGCCCAGGGGAAAAACTGTTTTTT; CDR3aa: CASRAAGPGEKLFF
d_gene: TRBD1; v_gene: TRBV28; abundance: many; j_gene: TRBJ2-6; CDR3nt: TGTGCCAGCAGTTCCCTGGGACAGGGCTCGCCTGGGGCCAACGTCCTGACTTTC; CDR3aa: CASSSLGQGSPGANVLTF
d_gene: .; v_gene: TRBV6-1; abundance: .; j_gene: TRBJ2-4; CDR3nt: TGTGCCAGCAGTCGAGTGAACTCCCACAAAAACATTCAGTACTTC; CDR3aa: CASSRVNSHKNIQYF
d_gene: .; v_gene: TRBV15; abundance: .; j_gene: TRBJ1-1; CDR3nt: TGTGCCACCAGCAGAGATAATAGGGGCTTGAACACTGAAGCTTTCTTT; CDR3aa: CATSRDNRGLNTEAFF
d_gene: TRBD1; v_gene: TRBV29-1; abundance: many; j_gene: TRBJ2-7; CDR3nt: TGCAGCGTTGACGAAACAGGGGGGAAGCAGTACTTC; CDR3aa: CSVDETGGKQYF
d_gene: TRBD2; v_gene: TRBV5-8; abundance: .; j_gene: TRBJ2-1; CDR3nt: TGTGCCAGCACCCCGGGACTAGCGAGCTACAATGAGCAGTTCTTC; CDR3aa: CASTPGLASYNEQFF
d_gene: TRBD1; v_gene: TRBV6-1; abundance: many; j_gene: TRBJ1-5; CDR3nt: TGTGCCAGCAGTTACAGCCAGGGGGGGGGCAATCAGCCCCAGCATTTT; CDR3aa: CASSYSQGGGNQPQHF
d_gene: .; v_gene: TRBV20-1; abundance: few; j_gene: TRBJ1-6; CDR3nt: TGCAGTGCTATCTTCCCCGGGACGTATTCACCCCTCCACTTT; CDR3aa: CSAIFPGTYSPLHF
d_gene: .; v_gene: TRBV5-6; abundance: many; j_gene: TRBJ2-2; CDR3nt: TGTGCCAGCAGCTTCTCCCTAAACACCGGGGAGCTGTTTTTT; CDR3aa: CASSFSLNTGELFF
d_gene: .; v_gene: TRBV6-1; abundance: many; j_gene: TRBJ1-1; CDR3nt: TGTGCCAGCAGTGAATCCTACAGGAACACTGAAGCTTTCTTT; CDR3aa: CASSESYRNTEAFF
d_gene: .; v_gene: TRBV11-2; abundance: many; j_gene: TRBJ2-7; CDR3nt: TGTGCCAGCAGCTTAGAGATGCTTTACGAGCAGTACTTC; CDR3aa: CASSLEMLYEQYF